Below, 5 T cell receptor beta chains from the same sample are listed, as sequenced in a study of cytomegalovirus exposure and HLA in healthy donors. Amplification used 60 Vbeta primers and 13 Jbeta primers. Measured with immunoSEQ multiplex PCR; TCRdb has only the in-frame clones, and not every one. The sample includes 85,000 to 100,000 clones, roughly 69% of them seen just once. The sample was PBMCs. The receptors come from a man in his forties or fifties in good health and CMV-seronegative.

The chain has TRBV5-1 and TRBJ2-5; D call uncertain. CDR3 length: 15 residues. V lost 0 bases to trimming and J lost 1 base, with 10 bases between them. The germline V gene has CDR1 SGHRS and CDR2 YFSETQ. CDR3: CASSLAFTAQETQYF. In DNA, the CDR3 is TGCGCCAGCAGCTTGGCCTTTACAGCCCAAGAGACCCAGTACTTC.

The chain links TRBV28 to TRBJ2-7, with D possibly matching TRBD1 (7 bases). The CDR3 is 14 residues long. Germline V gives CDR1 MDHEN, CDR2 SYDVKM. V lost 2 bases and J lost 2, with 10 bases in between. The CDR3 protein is CASSLAGQTYEQYF. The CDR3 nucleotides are TGTGCCAGCAGTTTAGCGGGACAGACCTACGAGCAGTACTTC.

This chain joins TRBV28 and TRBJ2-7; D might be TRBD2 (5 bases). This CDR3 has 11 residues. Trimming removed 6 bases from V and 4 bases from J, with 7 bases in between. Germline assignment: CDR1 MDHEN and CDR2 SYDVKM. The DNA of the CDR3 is TGTGCCAGCAGCGGGGAGTACGAGCAGTACGTC. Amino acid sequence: CASSGEYEQYV.

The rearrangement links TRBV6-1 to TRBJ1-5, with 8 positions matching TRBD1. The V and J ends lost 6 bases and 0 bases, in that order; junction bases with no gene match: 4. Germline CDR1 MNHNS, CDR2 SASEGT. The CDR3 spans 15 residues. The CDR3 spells CASRRTGHSNQPQHF. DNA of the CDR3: TGTGCCAGCAGGAGGACAGGGCATAGCAATCAGCCCCAGCATTTT.

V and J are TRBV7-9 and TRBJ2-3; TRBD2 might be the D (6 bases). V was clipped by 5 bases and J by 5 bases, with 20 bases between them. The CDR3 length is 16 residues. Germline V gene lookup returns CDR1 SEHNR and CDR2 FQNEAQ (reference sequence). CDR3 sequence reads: CASSGWTGLPRDTQYF. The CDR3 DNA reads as TGTGCCAGCAGCGGATGGACTGGACTACCAAGAGATACGCAGTATTTT.